This section outlines one TCR beta chain sequence together with its context. Its antigen is unidentified. Researchers ran the PCR with 60 Vbeta and 13 Jbeta primers. TCRdb's table, derived via immunoSEQ multiplex PCR, lists solely in-frame clones and lacks some. The profile covers about 160,000 clones, with roughly 80% appearing a single time and just under 5% taken by the ten largest. This CDR3 is 15 amino acids long. Germline CDR1 and CDR2: LGHNA and YNFKEQ. Trimming removed 0 bases from V and 1 base from J, with 8 bases in between. The data originate from a study of cytomegalovirus exposure and HLA in healthy donors. General study results and limits: Evidence from a later analysis indicated that most CMV-associated TCR beta chains looked HLA-restricted.

The clonotype comes from a male donor in good health and CMV-seronegative. The J gene is TRBJ2-3, the V gene TRBV4-2, with a tentative D call TRBD2 (5 bases). The sequenced sample consisted of PBMCs. In DNA, the CDR3 is TGTGCCAGCAGCCAAGATTCCGGGGGCACAGATACGCAGTATTTT. Amino acids: CASSQDSGGTDTQYF.